What follows are 5 T cell receptor beta chains derived from one specimen sequenced in a study of long-term antiretroviral therapy in people with HIV. Investigators performed immunoSEQ version v3.0 at survey level. Clones were sequenced by immunoSEQ multiplex PCR, and TCRdb holds only the in-frame ones, with some missing. The data hold more than 25,000 clones, with more than 85% observed a single time. This specimen was unsorted PBMCs, taken roughly 6.5 years after starting antiretroviral therapy. All receptors come from a middle-aged woman with HIV.

The chain carries TRBV6-4 and TRBJ2-1; no clear D. The CDR3 has 12 residues. The germline CDR1 and CDR2 sequences are MRHNA and SNTAGT. V was shortened by 2 bases and J by 5 bases, with 4 bases between the two germline ends. The CDR3 sequence: CASSDDHNEQFF. The CDR3 nucleotides are TGTGCCAGCAGTGACGACCACAATGAGCAGTTCTTC.

The CDR3 here is CAWSPQGTWGNQPQHF. For the CDR3, the DNA is TGTGCCTGGAGTCCCCAGGGGACGTGGGGCAATCAGCCCCAGCATTTT. The genes are TRBV30 and TRBJ1-5, with D possibly being TRBD1 (6 bases). Germline V CDR1 and CDR2: GTSNPN, SVGIG (reference sequence). This CDR3 is 16 amino acids long. Trimming pared 2 bases from V and 2 bases from J, leaving 16 bases between.

This chain joins TRBV6-5 and TRBJ1-5; 9 nucleotides align to TRBD1. Trimming cost V 2 bases and J 7 bases; bases outside gene matches: 0. The germline V gene has CDR1 MNHEY and CDR2 SVGAGI. The CDR3 contains 13 residues. The CDR3 loop is CASSYGQGQPQHF. CDR3 in DNA: TGTGCCAGCAGTTACGGACAGGGGCAGCCCCAGCATTTT.

The chain combines TRBV10-3 with TRBJ2-2; 9 nucleotides match TRBD1. The CDR3 length is 16 residues. CDR1 ENHRY and CDR2 SYGVKD come from the germline V gene. The V segment lost 2 bases and the J segment 5 bases; nucleotides outside the gene matches: 6. CDR3 residues: CAISEAGQGGTGELFF. As DNA, the CDR3 is TGTGCCATCAGTGAGGCGGGACAGGGAGGGACCGGGGAGCTGTTTTTT.

This chain links TRBV4-3 with TRBJ2-5; TRBD2 is a possible D gene (7 bases). V lost 2 bases and J 5 bases, leaving 21 bases between the germline ends. This CDR3 is built from 17 residues. The germline CDR1 and CDR2 sequences are LGHNA and YSLEER. The CDR3 sequence is CASSQRPIGGGQETQYF. CDR3 DNA sequence: TGCGCCAGCAGCCAAAGGCCCATTGGGGGGGGGCAGGAGACCCAGTACTTC.